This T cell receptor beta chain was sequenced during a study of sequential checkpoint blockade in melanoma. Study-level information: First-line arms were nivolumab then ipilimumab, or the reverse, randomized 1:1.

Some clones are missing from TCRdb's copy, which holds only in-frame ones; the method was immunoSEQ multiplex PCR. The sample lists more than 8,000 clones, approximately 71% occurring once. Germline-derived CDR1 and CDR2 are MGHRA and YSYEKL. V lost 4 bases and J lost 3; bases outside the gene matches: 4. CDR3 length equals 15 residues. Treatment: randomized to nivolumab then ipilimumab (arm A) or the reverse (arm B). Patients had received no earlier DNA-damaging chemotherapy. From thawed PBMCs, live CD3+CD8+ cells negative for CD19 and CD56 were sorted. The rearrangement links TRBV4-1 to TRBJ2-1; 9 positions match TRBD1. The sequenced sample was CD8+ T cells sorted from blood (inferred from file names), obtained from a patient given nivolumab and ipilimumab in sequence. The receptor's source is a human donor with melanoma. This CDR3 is CASSLWGQGYNEQFF. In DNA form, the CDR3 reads TGCGCCAGCAGCCTCTGGGGACAGGGCTACAATGAGCAGTTCTTC.